The 29 T cell receptor beta chains in this list originate from one sample, sequenced in a study of blood T cell repertoires in COVID-19. The table came from immunoSEQ multiplex PCR; TCRdb's copy has only in-frame clones and leaves some out. The sample includes fewer than 25,000 clones, around 90% seen only once; the top ten take around 6%. Sequencing used peripheral blood. These receptors all stem from a human donor in a cohort sampled during active COVID-19.

This clone was recorded only once. The chain carries TRBV7-2 and TRBJ2-1, with D unresolved. The CDR3 has 14 amino acids. V dropped 0 bases and J dropped 7 bases, with 10 bases sitting between them. CDR1 and CDR2 from the germline V gene are SGHTA and FQGNSA. The CDR3 protein is CASSLAISGNEQFF. CDR3 nucleotide sequence: TGTGCCAGCAGCTTAGCCATTAGTGGTAATGAGCAGTTCTTC.

This rearrangement joins TRBV11-1 to TRBJ2-5; no clear D gene. Trimming shortened V by 5 bases and J by 2 bases, and 6 bases separated the two germline ends. The germline gives CDR1 SGHAT, CDR2 FQDESV (reference sequence). The CDR3 consists of 12 residues. The DNA of the CDR3 is TGTGCCAGCAGCCTCAGGCAAGAGACCCAGTACTTC. Its translation is CASSLRQETQYF.

The gene calls are TRBV5-4 and TRBJ2-7, with 7 bases that match TRBD1. This CDR3 contains 14 residues. The ends lost 0 bases at V and 4 bases at J; junction bases unmatched: 4. Germline CDR1 reads SGHNT; CDR2 reads YYREEE (reference sequence). The CDR3 coding sequence is TGTGCCAGCAGCTTGGAAGGGGGCTGGTACGAGCAGTACTTC. Its protein product is CASSLEGGWYEQYF.

The V gene is TRBV28, the J gene TRBJ1-2; 7 nucleotides match TRBD1. The germline gives CDR1 MDHEN, CDR2 SYDVKM. Trimming at V came to 4 bases and at J to 5 bases, leaving 13 bases not matched to a gene. The CDR3 totals 16 residues. DNA for the CDR3: TGTGCCAGCAGTTCATTGGATGAGACAGGGTGGTATGGCTACACCTTC. It codes for CASSSLDETGWYGYTF.

The chain carries TRBV5-5 and TRBJ2-7; D remains unclear. In germline, CDR1 is SGHKS, CDR2 YYEKEE (reference sequence). Trimming took off 5 bases at V and 2 bases at J, with 11 bases between the two ends. This CDR3 spans 13 amino acids. This CDR3 is CASRFLRPYEQYF. The CDR3 DNA sequence: TGTGCCAGCAGATTCCTCAGGCCCTACGAGCAGTACTTC.

The chain has TRBV2 and TRBJ1-1, with D unclear. Germline V lookup: CDR1 SNHLY, CDR2 FYNNEI. The length of the CDR3 is 16 residues. V lost 3 bases and J 4 bases, leaving 18 bases between the germline ends. Written as DNA, the CDR3 is TGTGCCAGCAGTGATCGAGGTGCGAGTTTTGGCACTGAAGCTTTCTTT. Its protein product is CASSDRGASFGTEAFF. The whole variable domain, filled in from reference TRBV2 and TRBJ1-1, reads EPEVTQTPSHQVTQMGQEVILRCVPISNHLYFYWYRQILGQKVEFLVSFYNNEISEKSEIFDDQFSVERPDGSNFTLKIRSTKLEDSAMYFCASSDRGASFGTEAFFGQGTRLTVV.

The chain employs TRBV4-1 and TRBJ1-1; D is perhaps TRBD1 (6 bases). The ends were cut back, 4 bases at V and 3 bases at J, with 18 bases in the middle. CDR1 and CDR2 from the germline V gene are MGHRA and YSYEKL. There are 16 residues in the CDR3. The CDR3 loop reads CASSPPGGATDTEAFF. As DNA, the CDR3 is TGCGCCAGCAGCCCCCCGGGGGGCGCAACGGACACTGAAGCTTTCTTT.

The chain uses TRBV25-1 and TRBJ1-1, with D tentatively TRBD1 (5 bases). The CDR3 is 13 residues long. CDR1 is MGHDK and CDR2 is SYGVNS in the germline V gene. Trimming pared 4 bases from V and 4 bases from J, leaving 10 bases between. CDR3 sequence: CASSAGQPTEAFF. The CDR3 DNA sequence: TGTGCCAGCAGTGCAGGGCAGCCCACTGAAGCTTTCTTT.

This clone appeared a single time. The chain is built from TRBV11-2 and TRBJ1-5; TRBD1 agrees at 7 bases. Per germline, CDR1 SGHAT and CDR2 FQNNGV. The CDR3 has 13 amino acids. V lost 5 bases to trimming and J lost 4 bases; unmatched junction nucleotides: 2. The CDR3 reads CASSRDRNQPQHF. DNA of the CDR3: TGTGCCAGCAGCAGGGACAGAAATCAGCCCCAGCATTTT.

The chain couples TRBV4-1 to TRBJ2-7, with D possibly TRBD2 on 5 matching bases. Germline assignment: CDR1 MGHRA and CDR2 YSYEKL. The CDR3 sequence is 15 residues long. The V end was cut by 5 bases, the J end by 3 bases, with 17 bases between. DNA for the CDR3: TGCGCCAGCAGCATGCAAAACTCGGGGTACTACGAGCAGTACTTC. Its protein is CASSMQNSGYYEQYF.

The rearrangement joins TRBV27 to TRBJ1-2; TRBD1 matches 7 bases. V shed 3 bases and J 4 bases; nucleotides not matched to a gene: 5. CDR3 length: 14 residues. Germline V gene sequence: CDR1 MNHEY, CDR2 SMNVEV (reference sequence). CDR3 sequence (DNA): TGTGCCAGCAGTTTCCGACAGGGCTCCTATGGCTACACCTTC. Amino acids: CASSFRQGSYGYTF.

V is TRBV7-9 and J is TRBJ2-7; a possible D gene is TRBD2 (5 bases). In germline, CDR1 is SEHNR, CDR2 FQNEAQ (reference sequence). There are 14 residues in the CDR3. Trimming took off 3 bases at V and 2 bases at J, with 11 bases between the two ends. This CDR3 reads CASSFEGSPYEQYF. CDR3 nucleotides: TGTGCCAGCAGCTTCGAGGGCTCCCCCTACGAGCAGTACTTC.

The CDR3 DNA follows: TGCGCCAGCAGCCAAGATGGGGGGGGATGGCAGCCCCAGCATTTT. Its protein product is CASSQDGGGWQPQHF. The J gene is TRBJ1-5, the V gene TRBV4-1, with a weak D call TRBD1 (5 bases). Germline lookup yields CDR1 MGHRA and CDR2 YSYEKL. This CDR3 comprises 15 residues. Trimming shortened V by 0 bases and J by 7 bases, and 13 bases separated the two germline ends.

This rearrangement joins TRBV6-1 to TRBJ2-6; D may be TRBD1 (6 bases). The CDR3 loop spans 15 amino acids. V lost 3 bases, J lost 4 bases, and 10 bases lay in between. The germline V gene encodes CDR1 MNHNS and CDR2 SASEGT. The CDR3, as DNA: TGTGCCAGCAGTGACAGGGGTTCCGGGGCCAACGTCCTGACTTTC. It yields the protein CASSDRGSGANVLTF.

The V call is TRBV5-6, the J call TRBJ2-3, with D unclear. The germline V gene encodes CDR1 SGHDT and CDR2 YYEEEE. This CDR3 region has 12 residues. V lost 2 bases and J 6 bases, leaving 7 bases between the germline ends. For the CDR3, the DNA is TGTGCCAGCAGCTTATTAAGCGATACGCAGTATTTT. It specifies CASSLLSDTQYF.

The chain carries TRBV28 and TRBJ2-1, with 9 bases aligning to TRBD1. Germline values: CDR1 MDHEN, CDR2 SYDVKM. The CDR3 runs 15 residues. V shed 8 bases, J shed 2 bases, and the junction held 7 bases outside the gene matches. In DNA form, the CDR3 reads TGTGCCAGCCAAACTACAGGGGGCACCTACAATGAGCAGTTCTTC. This encodes CASQTTGGTYNEQFF.

The chain joins TRBV18 to TRBJ2-5, with D perhaps TRBD1 (6 bases). V lost 3 bases to trimming and J lost 2 bases, with 13 bases between them. Germline lookup yields CDR1 KGHSH and CDR2 LQKENI. The CDR3 contains 15 residues. The CDR3 here is CASSPTLQGQETQYF. The CDR3 coding sequence is TGTGCCAGCTCACCTACCTTACAGGGTCAAGAGACCCAGTACTTC.

V and J are TRBV9 and TRBJ1-3; D uncertain. This CDR3 spans 14 amino acids. Germline V lookup: CDR1 SGDLS, CDR2 YYNGEE. V lost 1 base and J 1 base, leaving 6 bases between the germline ends. The CDR3 protein is CASSVSLSGNTIYF. The CDR3 DNA reads TGTGCCAGCAGCGTAAGCCTTTCTGGAAACACCATATATTTT.

The rearrangement links TRBV28 to TRBJ2-7, with 7 bases aligning to TRBD1. The CDR3 has 12 residues. The trim removed 8 bases at V and 1 base at J, leaving 2 bases unmatched. CDR1 and CDR2 from the germline V gene are MDHEN and SYDVKM. The CDR3 bases are TGTGCCAGCCGACAGGGTTCCTACGAGCAGTACTTC. This sequence encodes CASRQGSYEQYF.

This clone was seen once. The V gene is TRBV21-1, the J gene TRBJ2-1; the D call TRBD1 from the table was never checked on the DNA. TRBV21-1 is termed a pseudogene. This CDR3 has 15 residues. The CDR3 DNA is TGTGCCAGCAGCAAAGGCGCGGGACAGGGGAATGAGCAGTTCTTC. As protein: CASSKGAGQGNEQFF.

V usage is TRBV5-6 and J usage is TRBJ2-2; tentative D call: TRBD2 (5 bases). Germline V gene lookup returns CDR1 SGHDT and CDR2 YYEEEE. Deletions cut 0 bases from V and 1 base from J, with 10 bases between. The CDR3 runs 16 residues. DNA for the CDR3: TGTGCCAGCAGCTTGGGGTGGGAGAGGAACACCGGGGAGCTGTTTTTT. Translation: CASSLGWERNTGELFF.

This clone was seen just once. The rearrangement uses TRBV6-5 and TRBJ1-4; maybe TRBD1 (5 bases). The CDR3 runs 14 residues. Per the germline V gene, CDR1 is MNHEY and CDR2 is SVGAGI. Trimming pared 6 bases from V and 5 bases from J, leaving 13 bases between. CDR3 residues: CASRQGFLNEKLFF. CDR3 sequence (DNA): TGTGCCAGCAGGCAGGGCTTCCTCAATGAAAAACTGTTTTTT.

The chain is built from TRBV19 and TRBJ1-4, with unresolved D. The V gene lost 6 bases and the J gene lost 8 bases, with 16 bases spanning the gap. This CDR3 has 14 residues. In germline, CDR1 is LNHDA, CDR2 SQIVND (reference sequence). This chain's CDR3 is CASSEIRRREKLFF. CDR3 nucleotide sequence: TGTGCCAGTAGCGAAATACGGAGGAGGGAAAAACTGTTTTTT.

The gene calls are TRBV30 and TRBJ1-1, with 8 bases matching TRBD1. The germline gives CDR1 GTSNPN, CDR2 SVGIG (reference sequence). With V trimmed by 5 bases and J by 0 bases, 11 bases remained unmatched. The CDR3 covers 16 residues. The CDR3 coding sequence is TGTGCCTGGCATCCGGGGGACAGGCGTTTGAACACTGAAGCTTTCTTT. It yields the protein CAWHPGDRRLNTEAFF.

This rearrangement joins TRBV7-9 to TRBJ1-2; perhaps TRBD1 as D (6 bases). V was clipped by 5 bases and J by 8 bases, with 15 bases between them. The germline V gene encodes CDR1 SEHNR and CDR2 FQNEAQ (reference sequence). The CDR3 runs 13 residues. Here the CDR3 DNA reads TGTGCCAGCAGCCCCCAGGGGCCGAACGGCTACACCTTC. Protein sequence: CASSPQGPNGYTF.

The CDR3 sequence: CASSLDPRGPNEQFF. The CDR3, as DNA: TGTGCCAGCAGCTTAGATCCGCGGGGCCCCAATGAGCAGTTCTTC. The chain uses TRBV11-3 and TRBJ2-1; D is possibly TRBD2 (6 bases). The V gene's germline CDR1 is SGHNT and CDR2 YENEEA. This CDR3 region has 15 residues. The V end lost 0 bases, the J end lost 6 bases, and 12 bases lay between the germline ends.

This clone was seen once. This chain uses TRBV30 with TRBJ1-1; D remains unclear. The CDR3 runs to 11 residues. Per the germline V gene, CDR1 is GTSNPN and CDR2 is SVGIG (reference sequence). V was trimmed by 4 bases and J by 6 bases, leaving 9 bases between them. CDR3 sequence (DNA): TGTGCCTGGATCACCGGGGCTGAAGCTTTCTTT. Translating gives CAWITGAEAFF.

This sequence joins TRBV2 and TRBJ1-1, with D uncertain. Deletions cut 7 bases from V and 0 bases from J, with 9 bases between. This CDR3 is 13 amino acids long. Per germline, CDR1 SNHLY and CDR2 FYNNEI. CDR3 DNA sequence: TGTGCCAGCACAAAACAAGTGAACACTGAAGCTTTCTTT. Translated, it gives CASTKQVNTEAFF.

The rearrangement joins TRBV7-9 to TRBJ1-1; D is ambiguous. CDR1 and CDR2 from the germline V gene are SEHNR and FQNEAQ (reference sequence). Trimming took off 2 bases at V and 0 bases at J, with 10 bases between the two ends. The CDR3 has 15 amino acids. Written as DNA, the CDR3 is TGTGCCAGCAGCTTATCCCAGGAAGTGAACACTGAAGCTTTCTTT. Translating it yields CASSLSQEVNTEAFF. The full variable domain, with the rest looked up from reference TRBV7-9 and TRBJ1-1, is DTGVSQNPRHKITKRGQNVTFRCDPISEHNRLYWYRQTLGQGPEFLTYFQNEAQLEKSRLLSDRFSAERPKGSFSTLEIQRTEQGDSAMYLCASSLSQEVNTEAFFGQGTRLTVV.